The 3 T cell receptor beta chains below come from one sample, sequenced in a study of Graves' ophthalmopathy and Graves' hyperthyroidism. From RNA, the CDR3 regions of TCR beta chains were amplified and sequenced. HTBI-primed first-round RT-PCR preceded second-round multiplex PCR. TCRdb re-called the multiplex PCR reads through MiXCR, storing one row per CDR3 protein. The sample lists 200,000 to 250,000 distinct CDR3 sequences; 25% to 30% were seen once. Material: peripheral blood. These receptors came from a man aged 50 to 59 with Graves' ophthalmopathy.

This clonotype showed up many times. The rearrangement uses TRBV4-2 and TRBJ2-7, with 14 bases identical to TRBD2. V lost 0 bases, J lost 3 bases, and 1 base stayed unmatched. The CDR3 has 16 residues. Germline loops: CDR1 LGHNA, CDR2 YNFKEQ. For the CDR3, the DNA is TGTGCCAGCAGCCAAGATGGGACTAGCGGGAGCTACGAGCAGTACTTC. Its translation is CASSQDGTSGSYEQYF.

This clonotype has at least ten counts. The genes are TRBV28 and TRBJ2-4; tentatively, D is TRBD1 or TRBD2 (5 bases each). Trimming shortened V by 6 bases and J by 1 base, and 16 bases separated the two germline ends. The length of the CDR3 is 16 residues. Germline values: CDR1 MDHEN, CDR2 SYDVKM. CDR3 coding DNA: TGTGCCAGCAGCACCAGGGCCCCGGGGGCCAAAAACATTCAGTACTTC. Amino acid sequence: CASSTRAPGAKNIQYF.

In its sample, this clonotype was seen many times. The V call is TRBV29-1, the J call TRBJ1-1; possibly TRBD1 for D (6 bases). Trimming took off 7 bases at V and 0 bases at J, with 12 bases between the two ends. The CDR3 consists of 13 residues. Germline CDR1 and CDR2: SQVTM and ANQGSEA. The CDR3, as DNA: TGCAGCGCCGAGGGACACCTGAACACTGAAGCTTTCTTT. Amino acid sequence: CSAEGHLNTEAFF.